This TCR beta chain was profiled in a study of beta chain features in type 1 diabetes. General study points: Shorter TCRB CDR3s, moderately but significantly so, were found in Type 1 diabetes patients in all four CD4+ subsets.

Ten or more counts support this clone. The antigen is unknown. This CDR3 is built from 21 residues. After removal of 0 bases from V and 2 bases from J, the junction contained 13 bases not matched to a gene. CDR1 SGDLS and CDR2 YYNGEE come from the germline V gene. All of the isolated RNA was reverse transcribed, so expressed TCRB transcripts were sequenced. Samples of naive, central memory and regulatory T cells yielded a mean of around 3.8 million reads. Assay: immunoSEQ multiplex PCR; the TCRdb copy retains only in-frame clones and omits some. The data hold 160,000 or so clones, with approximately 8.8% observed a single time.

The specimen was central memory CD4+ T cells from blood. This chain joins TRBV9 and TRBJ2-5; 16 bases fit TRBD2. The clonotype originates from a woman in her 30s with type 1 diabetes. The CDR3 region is CASSVAVQQGLAGGQQETQYF. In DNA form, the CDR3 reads TGTGCCAGCAGCGTAGCGGTTCAACAGGGACTAGCGGGAGGGCAACAAGAGACCCAGTACTTC.